This is a list of T cell receptor beta chains from one sample in a study of blood T cells in healthy people across ages. Each CDR3 protein is one row after TCRdb ran MiXCR on the 5' RACE reads. The table lists about 1.6 million distinct CDR3 sequences, about 31% of them singletons, with about 11% in the top ten. Sequencing input: blood. The receptors were sampled from a woman aged 25 to 45 in good health. Each CDR3 is given with its conserved first and last residue. Each record gives: clone size, V gene, D gene, J gene, CDR3 DNA, CDR3 protein. A D gene is named only where the DNA matches it firmly. Clone size is given for some rows only: seen once, a few or many times, or a class if the clone is expanded.

>.|TRBV5-4|TRBD1|TRBJ2-7
TGTGCCAGCAGAATCGACAGGGCCGAGAAGTACGAGCAGTACTTC
CASRIDRAEKYEQYF
>few|TRBV11-3|.|TRBJ2-7
TGTGCCAGCAGCGCCGGACAGACCGAGCAGTACTTC
CASSAGQTEQYF
>few|TRBV3-1|.|TRBJ2-7
TGTGCCAGCAGCCAAGGGACGGGCCACGAGCAGTACTTC
CASSQGTGHEQYF
>.|TRBV11-2|TRBD1|TRBJ2-3
TGTGCCAGCAGCCGCCAGCAGCCGCCAGGCAGGGGGACCAGCACAGATACGCAGTATTTT
CASSRQQPPGRGTSTDTQYF
>few|TRBV15|.|TRBJ1-4
TGTGCCACCAGCAGAGATGTGAAGACAGCAACTAATGAAAAACTGTTTTTT
CATSRDVKTATNEKLFF
>few|TRBV27|.|TRBJ2-7
TGTGCCAGCAGTCCCTGGCTAGTAAGCGGCTCAACCTACGAGCAGTACTTC
CASSPWLVSGSTYEQYF
>few|TRBV18|.|TRBJ2-7
TGTGCCAGCTCACCACGATCGGGCCTGGACGAGCAGTACTTC
CASSPRSGLDEQYF
>.|TRBV13|.|TRBJ2-3
TGTGCCAGCAGCACCCGGACCGATACTAGCACAGATACGCAGTATTTT
CASSTRTDTSTDTQYF
>.|TRBV6-1|.|TRBJ2-7
TGTGCCAGCACGAACGGGCTACCCGGGAGTTACGAGCAGTACTTC
CASTNGLPGSYEQYF
>.|TRBV10-3|.|TRBJ2-7
TGTGCCACCCCAGGGACACATCGACCCTACGAGCAGTACTTC
CATPGTHRPYEQYF
>few|TRBV6-6|.|TRBJ2-1
TGTGCCAGCAGTCCCCGCCTAGCCGACTTAGCCAATGAGCAGTTCTTC
CASSPRLADLANEQFF
>.|TRBV5-1|TRBD1|TRBJ2-7
TGCGCCAGCAGCTCCCCTAGGGACAGGGGGTCCTACGAGCAGTACTTC
CASSSPRDRGSYEQYF
>.|TRBV12-3/TRBV12-4|.|TRBJ2-5
TGTGCCAGCAGTTTAACGGGGGGCAGTCCAGAGACCCAGTACTTC
CASSLTGGSPETQYF
>few|TRBV7-2|.|TRBJ2-1
TGTGCCAGCAGCTTAATAGGGCGGGGCTTCTCCTCCTACAATGAGCAGTTCTTC
CASSLIGRGFSSYNEQFF
>.|TRBV5-1|.|TRBJ2-7
TGCGCCAGCAGCTTTCAGGGGTCCCACTACGAGCAGTACTTC
CASSFQGSHYEQYF
>.|TRBV20-1|TRBD2|TRBJ2-3
TGCAGTGCTATGTCTAGCGGAGGACTGTATACGCAGTATTTT
CSAMSSGGLYTQYF
>.|TRBV6-4|TRBD1|TRBJ1-2
TGTGCCAGCAGTGCGGACAGGACTAACTATGGCTACACCTTC
CASSADRTNYGYTF
>.|TRBV25-1|.|TRBJ2-2
TGTGCCAGCAGTGATGTATCGGGACATATAAACACCGGGGAGCTGTTTTTT
CASSDVSGHINTGELFF
>.|TRBV29-1|TRBD2|TRBJ2-1
TGCAGCGTTGTACGATGGCGGGACTACTACTACAATGAGCAGTTCTTC
CSVVRWRDYYYNEQFF
>.|TRBV7-2|TRBD2|TRBJ2-1
TGTGCCAGCAGCTTCCCTAGCGGGGGCAGGGGTAATGAGCAGTTCTTC
CASSFPSGGRGNEQFF
>.|TRBV5-4|.|TRBJ2-1
TGTGCCAGCAGTCCCGGGACCCGCTCCTACAATGGGCAGTTCTTC
CASSPGTRSYNGQFF
>many|TRBV7-3|.|TRBJ2-1
TGTGCCAGCAGCTTAACGTTGCGGGGTGTGAGGTTCTTC
CASSLTLRGVRFF